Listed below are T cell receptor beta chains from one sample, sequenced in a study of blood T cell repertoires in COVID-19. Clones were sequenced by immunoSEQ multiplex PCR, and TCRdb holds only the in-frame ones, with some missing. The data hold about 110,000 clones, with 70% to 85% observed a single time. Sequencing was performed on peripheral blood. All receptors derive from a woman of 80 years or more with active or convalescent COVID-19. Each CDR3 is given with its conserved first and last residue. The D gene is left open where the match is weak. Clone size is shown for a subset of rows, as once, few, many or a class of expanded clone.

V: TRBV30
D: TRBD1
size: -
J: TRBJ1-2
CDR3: CAWSFPGQGASGYTF
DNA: TGTGCCTGGAGTTTCCCGGGACAGGGGGCGTCTGGCTACACCTTC

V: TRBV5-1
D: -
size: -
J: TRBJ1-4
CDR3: CASSVLPPGSKENEKLFF
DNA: TGCGCCAGCAGCGTCCTTCCCCCGGGTTCTAAGGAGAATGAAAAACTGTTTTTT

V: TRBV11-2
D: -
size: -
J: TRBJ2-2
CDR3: CASSFLRDTGELFF
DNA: TGTGCCAGCAGCTTTTTGCGGGACACCGGGGAGCTGTTTTTT

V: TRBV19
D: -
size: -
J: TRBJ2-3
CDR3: CASRQSGDTQYF
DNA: TGTGCCAGTAGGCAAAGCGGAGATACGCAGTATTTT

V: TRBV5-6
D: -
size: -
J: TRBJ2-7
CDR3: CASSFGRVYEQYF
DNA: TGTGCCAGCAGCTTTGGCAGGGTCTACGAGCAGTACTTC

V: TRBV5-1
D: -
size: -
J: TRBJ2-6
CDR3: CASSSTGPGANVLTF
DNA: TGCGCCAGCAGCTCAACAGGGCCTGGGGCCAACGTCCTGACTTTC

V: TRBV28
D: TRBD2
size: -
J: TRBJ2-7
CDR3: CASSPLRLAGGYEQYF
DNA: TGTGCCAGCAGTCCCTTGAGACTAGCGGGAGGCTACGAGCAGTACTTC

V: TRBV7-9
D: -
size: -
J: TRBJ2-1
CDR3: CASTSAALYNEQFF
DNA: TGTGCCAGCACATCAGCGGCATTATACAATGAGCAGTTCTTC

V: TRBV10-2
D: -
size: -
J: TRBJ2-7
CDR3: CASSESGRAGAEQYF
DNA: TGCGCCAGCAGTGAGTCGGGTAGGGCGGGGGCCGAGCAGTACTTC

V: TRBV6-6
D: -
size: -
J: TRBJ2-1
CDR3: CASSYRGGEQFF
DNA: TGTGCCAGCAGTTACAGGGGTGGGGAGCAGTTCTTC

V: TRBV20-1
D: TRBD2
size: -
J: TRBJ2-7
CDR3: CSASSGLAGFYEQYF
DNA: TGCAGTGCTAGTTCAGGGCTAGCGGGATTCTACGAGCAGTACTTC

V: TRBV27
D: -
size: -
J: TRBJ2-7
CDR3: CASRANRGGGYEQYF
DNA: TGTGCCAGCAGGGCAAACAGGGGAGGAGGCTACGAGCAGTACTTC

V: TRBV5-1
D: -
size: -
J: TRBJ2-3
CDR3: CASSLGATSDTQYF
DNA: TGCGCCAGCAGCTTGGGAGCTACCTCGGATACGCAGTATTTT

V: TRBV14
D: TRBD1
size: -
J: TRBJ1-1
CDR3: CASSIQGAEAFF
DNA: TGTGCCAGCAGCATACAGGGGGCTGAAGCTTTCTTT

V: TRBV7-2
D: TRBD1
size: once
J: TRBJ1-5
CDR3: CASSLASPGQGRPQPQHF
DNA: TGTGCCAGCAGCTTAGCGTCTCCGGGACAGGGGAGACCTCAGCCCCAGCATTTT

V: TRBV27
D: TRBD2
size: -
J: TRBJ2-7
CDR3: CASSLSRTSGYEQYF
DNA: TGTGCCAGCAGTTTATCCAGGACTAGCGGCTACGAGCAGTACTTC

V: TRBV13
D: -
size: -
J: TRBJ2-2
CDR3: CASSYRLTANTGELFF
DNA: TGTGCCAGCAGCTACCGGTTGACAGCGAACACCGGGGAGCTGTTTTTT

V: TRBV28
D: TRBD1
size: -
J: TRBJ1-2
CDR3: CASNFPGQLTNYGYTF
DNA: TGTGCCAGCAACTTCCCGGGACAGCTTACTAACTATGGCTACACCTTC

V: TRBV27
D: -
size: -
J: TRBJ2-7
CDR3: CASSLDYGSYEQYF
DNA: TGTGCCAGCAGTCTTGACTACGGGAGCTACGAGCAGTACTTC

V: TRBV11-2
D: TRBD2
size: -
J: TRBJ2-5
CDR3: CASPAGNQETQYF
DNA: TGTGCCAGCCCAGCGGGAAACCAAGAGACCCAGTACTTC

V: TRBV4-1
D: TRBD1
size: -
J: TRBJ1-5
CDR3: CASSRQGLREQPQHF
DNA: TGCGCCAGCAGCCGACAGGGGTTACGGGAACAGCCCCAGCATTTT

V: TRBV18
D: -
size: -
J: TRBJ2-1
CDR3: CASSLPTLNEQFF
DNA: TGTGCCAGCTCACTACCGACTTTGAATGAGCAGTTCTTC

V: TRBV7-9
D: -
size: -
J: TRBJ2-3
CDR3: CASSYRGQVLGTDTQYF
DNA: TGTGCCAGCAGCTATAGGGGACAAGTTTTGGGCACAGATACGCAGTATTTT

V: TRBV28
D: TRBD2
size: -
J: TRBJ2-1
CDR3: CASSLFPKTSGRRNEQFF
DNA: TGTGCCAGCAGTCTTTTCCCCAAGACTAGCGGGAGGCGTAATGAGCAGTTCTTC

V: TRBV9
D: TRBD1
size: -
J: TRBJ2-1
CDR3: CASSVWDRANNEQFF
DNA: TGTGCCAGCAGCGTCTGGGACAGGGCTAACAATGAGCAGTTCTTC

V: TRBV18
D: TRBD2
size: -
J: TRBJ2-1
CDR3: CASSPPASGTYNEQFF
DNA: TGTGCCAGCTCACCACCCGCTAGCGGCACTTACAATGAGCAGTTCTTC

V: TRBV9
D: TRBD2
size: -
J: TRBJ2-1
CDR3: CASSESALAGVNEQFF
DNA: TGTGCCAGCAGCGAGTCAGCACTAGCGGGGGTAAATGAGCAGTTCTTC

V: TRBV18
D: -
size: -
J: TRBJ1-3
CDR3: CASSRPGQAVSGNTIYF
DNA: TGTGCCAGCTCACGACCGGGGCAGGCCGTCTCTGGAAACACCATATATTTT

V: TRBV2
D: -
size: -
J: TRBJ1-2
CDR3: CASSSGVGYTF
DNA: TGTGCCAGCAGTTCAGGGGTAGGCTACACCTTC

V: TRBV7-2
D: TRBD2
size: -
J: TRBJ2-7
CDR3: CASSLAGGSAYEQYF
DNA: TGTGCCAGCAGCTTAGCGGGCGGGAGCGCCTACGAGCAGTACTTC